Below are 21 T cell receptor beta chains sequenced from a single sample in a study of CD8 T cells in Susac syndrome. Reverse transcription of about 0.45 to 1 ug RNA was carried out with random hexamers. MiXCR was run by TCRdb on the immunoSEQ multiplex PCR reads, yielding one entry per CDR3 protein. Here the sample spans around 140,000 distinct CDR3 sequences, over 90% being singletons. Sequenced input: CD4+ T cells from PBMCs. The source is a human donor with Susac syndrome.

The table lists this clonotype with a count of one. The chain recombines TRBV6-5 with TRBJ1-1; 7 bases are shared with TRBD1. Trimming cost V 7 bases and J 1 base; bases outside gene matches: 9. Germline values: CDR1 MNHEY, CDR2 SVGAGI. The CDR3 totals 15 residues. The CDR3, as DNA: TGTGCCAGCAACTCTCCGGGACAGACGAACACTGAAGCTTTCTTT. Encoded protein: CASNSPGQTNTEAFF.

The chain combines TRBV3-1 with TRBJ1-2; TRBD1 matches at 8 bases. Germline trimming cut 4 bases from V and 4 bases from J; bases unmatched to any gene: 8. The CDR3 is 15 amino acids. CDR1 is LGHDT and CDR2 is YNNKEL in the germline V gene (reference sequence). Written as DNA, the CDR3 is TGTGCCAGCAGCCCCGGACAGGGCCAACGCTATGGCTACACCTTC. The encoded protein is CASSPGQGQRYGYTF. The complete variable domain, with remaining parts taken from reference TRBV3-1 and TRBJ1-2, reads DTAVSQTPKYLVTQMGNDKSIKCEQNLGHDTMYWYKQDSKKFLKIMFSYNNKELIINETVPNRFSPKSPDKAHLNLHINSLELGDSAVYFCASSPGQGQRYGYTFGSGTRLTVV.

V is TRBV18 and J is TRBJ1-1, with D perhaps matching TRBD1 (6 bases). In germline, CDR1 is KGHSH, CDR2 LQKENI. The CDR3 runs 15 residues. Trimming stripped 5 bases from V and 1 base from J, with 14 bases between. The CDR3 region is CASSSQTGTNTEAFF. The CDR3 DNA sequence: TGTGCCAGCTCATCTCAGACAGGAACGAACACTGAAGCTTTCTTT.

This chain links TRBV11-1 with TRBJ2-5; perhaps TRBD1 as D (6 bases). The CDR3 contains 12 residues. V was pared by 5 bases and J by 9 bases, with 13 bases between. Germline V gene lookup returns CDR1 SGHAT and CDR2 FQDESV (reference sequence). This CDR3 is CASSGLGTSQYF. The DNA for the CDR3 is TGTGCCAGCAGCGGCCTCGGGACATCCCAGTACTTC.

This sequence joins TRBV18 and TRBJ2-7; the D is unclear. Trimming removed 0 bases at V and 2 bases at J, with 5 bases between. The CDR3 extends over 13 amino acids. In germline, CDR1 is KGHSH, CDR2 LQKENI. As DNA, the CDR3 is TGTGCCAGCTCACCACCTTCGGCCTACGAGCAGTACTTC. Amino acids: CASSPPSAYEQYF.

This clonotype was seen more than once but under ten times. The chain carries TRBV7-9 and TRBJ1-1; 7 bases agree with TRBD1. V shed 4 bases and J 0 bases; nucleotides not matched to a gene: 2. Germline V gene lookup returns CDR1 SEHNR and CDR2 FQNEAQ (reference sequence). The CDR3 contains 14 residues. CDR3 in DNA: TGTGCCAGCAGCTCCGGGACAGTGAACACTGAAGCTTTCTTT. Translated: CASSSGTVNTEAFF.

The chain recombines TRBV12-3 or TRBV12-4 with TRBJ2-7; 9 nucleotides agree with TRBD1. Trimming removed 6 bases from V and 5 bases from J; junction bases left unmatched: 5. The length of the CDR3 is 13 residues. The CDR3 DNA reads as TGTGCCAGCAGAGGGACAGGGCTCGACGAGCAGTACTTC. This encodes CASRGTGLDEQYF.

This chain joins TRBV12-3 or TRBV12-4 and TRBJ2-7, with 8 nucleotides matching TRBD2. Trimming at V came to 6 bases and at J to 6 bases, leaving 10 bases not matched to a gene. This CDR3 is built from 14 residues. The CDR3 spells CASSREGIGLEQYF. The CDR3 DNA is TGTGCCAGCAGCCGGGAGGGAATCGGCCTCGAGCAGTACTTC.

This rearrangement joins TRBV30 to TRBJ2-4; 9 nucleotides match TRBD1. The length of the CDR3 is 14 residues. After removal of 1 base from V and 8 bases from J, the junction contained 6 bases not matched to a gene. Germline values: CDR1 GTSNPN, CDR2 SVGIG (reference sequence). This CDR3 reads CAWSGGTGPYIQYF. CDR3 in DNA: TGTGCCTGGAGTGGAGGGACAGGGCCCTACATTCAGTACTTC.

The chain joins TRBV30 to TRBJ1-6; D not certain. Between the trimmed V and J ends, which lost 4 bases and 10 bases, there was a span of 17 bases. The CDR3 contains 14 residues. Germline values: CDR1 GTSNPN, CDR2 SVGIG (reference sequence). The CDR3: CAWNEGIRRSPLHF. CDR3 coding DNA: TGTGCCTGGAATGAGGGCATCCGGAGGTCACCCCTCCACTTT.

V and J are TRBV9 and TRBJ2-3, with TRBD2 matching over 14 bases. The CDR3 consists of 16 residues. Germline CDR1 and CDR2: SGDLS and YYNGEE. Trimming took 2 bases from V and 3 from J; bases not matched to a gene: 2. In DNA form, the CDR3 reads TGTGCCAGCAGCGTCGGGACTAGCGGGAGTACAGATACGCAGTATTTT. This translates into CASSVGTSGSTDTQYF.

This clonotype was found once. This sequence joins TRBV20-1 and TRBJ2-5; the D gene is possibly TRBD2 (5 bases). V was pared by 3 bases and J by 4 bases, with 9 bases between. The CDR3 loop spans 12 amino acids. Per germline, CDR1 DFQATT and CDR2 SNEGSKA (reference sequence). CDR3 in DNA: TGCAGTGCTAGTCAAAGCGGAGAGACCCAGTACTTC. The encoded protein is CSASQSGETQYF.

The chain links TRBV29-1 to TRBJ1-1; D is unclear. Between the trimmed V and J ends, which lost 7 bases and 2 bases, there was a span of 17 bases. The CDR3 totals 14 residues. Germline loops: CDR1 SQVTM, CDR2 ANQGSEA. CDR3 bases: TGCAGCGCCGATCGATCCCGTGGCAACACTGAAGCTTTCTTT. Protein: CSADRSRGNTEAFF.

This clonotype occurred once. The gene calls are TRBV5-1 and TRBJ2-7; no reliable D call. The CDR3 loop spans 14 amino acids. Looked up from germline, CDR1 is SGHRS and CDR2 is YFSETQ. The germline V and J ends were trimmed by 0 bases and 1 base, with 8 bases remaining between them. The CDR3 here is CASSLEASSYEQYF. CDR3 sequence (DNA): TGCGCCAGCAGCTTGGAGGCTAGTTCCTACGAGCAGTACTTC.

The chain employs TRBV4-2 and TRBJ2-5, with D unclear. CDR1 LGHNA and CDR2 YNFKEQ come from the germline V gene. This CDR3 region has 13 residues. V lost 0 bases and J 4 bases, leaving 6 bases between the germline ends. CDR3 amino acids: CASSQDGGETQYF. DNA for the CDR3: TGTGCCAGCAGCCAAGATGGCGGAGAGACCCAGTACTTC.

The chain joins TRBV4-3 to TRBJ2-1, with 7 bases aligning to TRBD2. CDR1 is LGHNA and CDR2 is YSLEER in the germline V gene. CDR3 length equals 16 residues. Unmatched junction bases numbered 6, after V lost 0 bases and J lost 4 bases. The CDR3 here is CASSQEPGGVYNEQFF. The CDR3 DNA is TGCGCCAGCAGCCAAGAGCCGGGAGGAGTATACAATGAGCAGTTCTTC.

The genes are TRBV19 and TRBJ2-7; TRBD1 might be the D (5 bases). The CDR3 spans 15 residues. Deletions cut 3 bases from V and 0 bases from J, with 12 bases between. Germline loops: CDR1 LNHDA, CDR2 SQIVND (reference sequence). CDR3 in amino acids: CASSIVGAGSYEQYF. CDR3 in DNA: TGTGCCAGTAGTATTGTTGGGGCAGGCTCCTACGAGCAGTACTTC.

The V gene is TRBV29-1, the J gene TRBJ2-4; D not resolved. Trimming took off 4 bases at V and 1 base at J, with 14 bases between the two ends. The germline V gene has CDR1 SQVTM and CDR2 ANQGSEA. CDR3 size: 15 residues. The CDR3 spells CSVVRDPGAKNIQYF. The CDR3 DNA sequence: TGCAGCGTTGTTCGTGACCCCGGGGCCAAAAACATTCAGTACTTC.

The V call is TRBV12-3 or TRBV12-4, the J call TRBJ1-2, with D unresolved. V shed 3 bases and J shed 5 bases, with 7 bases lying between them. There are 12 residues in the CDR3. The CDR3 reads CASSFSSYGYTF. In DNA, the CDR3 is TGTGCCAGCAGTTTCTCCAGTTATGGCTACACCTTC.

The chain recombines TRBV4-1 with TRBJ2-7; D not certain. CDR3 length: 13 residues. Germline assignment: CDR1 MGHRA and CDR2 YSYEKL. V lost 5 bases to trimming and J lost 2 bases, with 10 bases between them. The CDR3 sequence: CASSSNSAYEQYF. The CDR3 coding sequence is TGCGCCAGCAGCTCTAACAGTGCCTACGAGCAGTACTTC.

The rearrangement uses TRBV12-3 or TRBV12-4 and TRBJ1-5, with D maybe TRBD1 (5 bases). Trimming pared 6 bases from V and 3 bases from J, leaving 15 bases between. The CDR3 runs 15 residues. The CDR3 sequence: CASRSRDGANQPQHF. As DNA, the CDR3 is TGTGCCAGCAGATCCAGGGACGGGGCCAATCAGCCCCAGCATTTT.